This record concerns one TCR beta chain sequence. These data come from a study of TIL therapy for anti-PD-1-resistant metastatic lung cancer. Study summary: Patients then received nivolumab; progressors got lymphodepletion, TIL and IL-2. Tumors had a median PD-L1 proportion score of 6%.

V lost 1 base, J lost 6 bases, and 15 bases stayed unmatched. Germline V gene lookup returns CDR1 SGHAT and CDR2 FQNNGV. The CDR3 extends over 18 amino acids. Time point noted: pre-treatment sample, taken before nivolumab and TIL therapy. Stage 4 NSCLC adults joined between late 2017 and 2020. This was the immunoSEQ v3 assay. The data were produced by immunoSEQ multiplex PCR, yet TCRdb's version contains in-frame clones alone and is incomplete. The top ten clones hold about 9.5% of a sample with approximately 12,000 clones, 70% to 80% of them seen once. V is TRBV11-2 and J is TRBJ2-1; 7 bases map to TRBD2. This clonotype was sampled from a person aged 25-80 years with non-small cell lung cancer. The sample was blood, taken at baseline. The CDR3 region is CASSLASVRAGRGNEQFF. The CDR3 nucleotides read TGTGCCAGCAGCTTAGCCTCCGTGCGTGCGGGGAGGGGCAATGAGCAGTTCTTC.